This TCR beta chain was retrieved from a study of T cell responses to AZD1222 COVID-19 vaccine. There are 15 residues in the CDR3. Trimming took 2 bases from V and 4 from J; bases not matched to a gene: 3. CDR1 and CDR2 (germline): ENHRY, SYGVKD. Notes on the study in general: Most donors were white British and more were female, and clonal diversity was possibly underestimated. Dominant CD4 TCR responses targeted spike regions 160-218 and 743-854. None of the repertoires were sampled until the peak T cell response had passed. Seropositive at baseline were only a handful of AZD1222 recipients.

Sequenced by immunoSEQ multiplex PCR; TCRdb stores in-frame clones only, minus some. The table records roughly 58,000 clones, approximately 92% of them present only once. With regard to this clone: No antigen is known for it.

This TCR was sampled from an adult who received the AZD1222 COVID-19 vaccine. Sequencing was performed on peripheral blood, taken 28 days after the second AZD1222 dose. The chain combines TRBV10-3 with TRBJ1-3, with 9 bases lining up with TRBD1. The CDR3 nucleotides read TGTGCCATCAGTGAGGGACAGGGGTCAGGAAACACCATATATTTT. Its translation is CAISEGQGSGNTIYF.